This T cell receptor (beta chain) was identified during a study of shared clonotypes between healthy human individuals. Study conclusions and caveats: Sample collection involved blood only; tissue repertoires are likely different.

Researchers divided each subset's genomic DNA evenly across several immunoSEQ plates. The data were produced by immunoSEQ multiplex PCR, yet TCRdb's version contains in-frame clones alone and is incomplete. The table has about 470,000 clones, 70% to 80% seen once. When samples were unsorted, tens of millions of PBMCs were used for genomic DNA. Comments on this clone: Its target is not known.

Looked up from germline, CDR1 is KGHSH and CDR2 is LQKENI. The CDR3 sequence is 17 residues long. The trim removed 3 bases at V and 3 bases at J, leaving 11 bases unmatched. This receptor was obtained from a woman between 35 and 50 years old in good health. Some clones in this sample may be carry-over from other donors' samples. Sample: PBMCs. The J gene is TRBJ2-5, the V gene TRBV18; 9 nucleotides line up with TRBD2. The DNA for the CDR3 is TGTGCCAGCTCACCGAAATACTCGTTAGCGGGAGAAGAGACCCAGTACTTC. This sequence encodes CASSPKYSLAGEETQYF.